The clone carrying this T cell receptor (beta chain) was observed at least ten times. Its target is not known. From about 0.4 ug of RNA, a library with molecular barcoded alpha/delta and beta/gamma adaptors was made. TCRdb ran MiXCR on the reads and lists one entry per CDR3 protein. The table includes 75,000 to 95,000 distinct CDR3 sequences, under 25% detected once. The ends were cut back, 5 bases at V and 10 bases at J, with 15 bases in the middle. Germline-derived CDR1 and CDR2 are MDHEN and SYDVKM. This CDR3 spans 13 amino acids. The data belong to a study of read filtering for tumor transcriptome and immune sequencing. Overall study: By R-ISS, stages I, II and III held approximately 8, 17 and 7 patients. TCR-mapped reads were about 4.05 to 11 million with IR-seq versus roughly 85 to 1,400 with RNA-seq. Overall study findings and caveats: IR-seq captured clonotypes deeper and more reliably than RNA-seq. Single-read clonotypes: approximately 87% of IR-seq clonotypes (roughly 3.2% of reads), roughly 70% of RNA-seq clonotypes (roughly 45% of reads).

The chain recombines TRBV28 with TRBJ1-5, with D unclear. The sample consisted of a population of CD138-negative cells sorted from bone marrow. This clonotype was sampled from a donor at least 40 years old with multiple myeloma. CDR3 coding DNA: TGTGCCAGCAGTAGGCAAATTTCCCAACCCCAGCATTTT. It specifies CASSRQISQPQHF. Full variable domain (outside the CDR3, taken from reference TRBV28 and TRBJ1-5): DVKVTQSSRYLVKRTGEKVFLECVQDMDHENMFWYRQDPGLGLRLIYFSYDVKMKEKGDIPEGYSVSREKKERFSLILESASTNQTSMYLCASSRQISQPQHFGDGTRLSIL.